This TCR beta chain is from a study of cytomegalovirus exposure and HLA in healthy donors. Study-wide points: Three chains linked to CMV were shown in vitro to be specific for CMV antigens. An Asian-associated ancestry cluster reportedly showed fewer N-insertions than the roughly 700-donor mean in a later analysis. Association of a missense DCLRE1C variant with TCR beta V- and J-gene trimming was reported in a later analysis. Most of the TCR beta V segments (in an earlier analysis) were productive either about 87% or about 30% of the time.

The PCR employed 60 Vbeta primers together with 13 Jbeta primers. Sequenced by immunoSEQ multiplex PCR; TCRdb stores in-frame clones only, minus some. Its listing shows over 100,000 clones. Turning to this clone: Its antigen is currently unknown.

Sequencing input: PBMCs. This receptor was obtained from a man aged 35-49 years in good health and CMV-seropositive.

CDR3 region: CASTLGDRLNEQFF. In DNA form, the CDR3 reads TGTGCCAGCACCCTCGGGGATAGGCTTAATGAGCAGTTCTTC. The V gene is TRBV7-9, the J gene TRBJ2-1; weak D call: TRBD2 (5 bases). CDR1 and CDR2 from the germline V gene are SEHNR and FQNEAQ (reference sequence). This CDR3 is built from 14 residues. Trimming removed 7 bases at V and 7 bases at J, with 17 bases between.